The clone carrying this T cell receptor beta chain is deemed medium-sized (0.01 to 0.1%). Its antigen is as yet unknown. TCRdb independently ran MiXCR on the multiplex PCR reads; one entry per CDR3 protein. The table has more than 450 distinct CDR3 sequences, 18% seen once. Overall study results and limits: In terms of TCR gene usage, tumor memory CD4+ T cells clustered together with blood and lymph node memory CD4+ cells, as well as with lymph node naive CD4+ cells. Tumor-infiltrating Treg TCR alpha and beta sequences overlapped most with tumor naive CD4+ T cells, then blood naive.

Treg sorting used a CD4+CD25+CD127-/low gate. Sequenced input: tumor-infiltrating Tregs sorted from the breast tumor. The receptor's source is a female donor with breast cancer.

The CDR3 bases are TGTGCCAGCAGGACAGGTTCTAACTATGGCTACACCTTC. Amino acid sequence: CASRTGSNYGYTF. This chain joins TRBV12-3 or TRBV12-4 and TRBJ1-2; D is possibly TRBD1 (6 bases). CDR3 size: 13 residues. With 6 bases removed from V and 0 bases from J, the gap between germline ends came to 8 bases.